Listed below are T cell receptor beta chains from one sample, sequenced in a study of CD8+ T cells in alopecia areata. Assay used: immunoSEQ multiplex PCR; TCRdb lists only in-frame clones, some missing. The sample shows 140,000 to 150,000 clones, about 51% of them seen only once. Here the sequenced sample was CD4+ T cells sorted from blood, taken at week 0. These receptors came from a human donor with alopecia areata. Both conserved end residues are trimmed from each CDR3. The order of the fields is clone size, J gene, V gene, CDR3 protein. Clone size is given for some rows only: seen once, a few or many times, or a class if the clone is expanded.

few,TRBJ2-3,TRBV20-1,SASPDTQY
few,TRBJ2-5,TRBV5-1,ASSRLQGQIDQETQY
.,TRBJ1-5,TRBV11-2,ASSLGGARPQH
.,TRBJ2-7,TRBV23-1,ASSQWGQLYEQY
.,TRBJ2-2,TRBV9,ASSPGVGGELF
.,TRBJ2-1,TRBV7-7,ASSLSRDSSQL
.,TRBJ2-7,TRBV6-5,ASSSESEQY
.,TRBJ1-2,TRBV5-1,ASSRRQDTIYGYT
.,TRBJ2-3,TRBV7-2,ASNRGLAGRPSTDTQY
.,TRBJ2-1,TRBV27,ASSRTSGVNEQF
.,TRBJ1-4,TRBV7-2,ASSLDGWEGEKLF
.,TRBJ2-1,TRBV29-1,SATRLRSYNEQF
once,TRBJ2-5,TRBV11-2,ASSFTSGYQETQY
.,TRBJ2-1,TRBV6-4,ASRASGFYNEQF
few,TRBJ2-3,TRBV30,ACTTDTFTDTQY
.,TRBJ2-3,TRBV7-8,ASSLAPTDTQY
.,TRBJ2-7,TRBV4-1,ASSQDGGTFYEQY
.,TRBJ2-3,TRBV29-1,SVVSSGLGAQY
.,TRBJ2-7,TRBV5-1,ASSLDARAYEQY
.,TRBJ2-3,TRBV29-1,SVESRLELDTQY
once,TRBJ1-1,TRBV29-1,SGRQGLRAEAF
few,TRBJ2-5,TRBV30,AWSLWTGQRKTQY
few,TRBJ2-7,TRBV18,ASSPGRESHEQY
.,TRBJ1-4,TRBV30,ALTQGGDEKLF
few,TRBJ2-2,TRBV7-3,ASSPGTAGELF
.,TRBJ2-1,TRBV27,ASSLSGAPSYNEQF
.,TRBJ1-5,TRBV6-5,ASSFSFNQPQH
.,TRBJ2-7,TRBV29-1,SAMDYEQY
.,TRBJ1-2,TRBV19,ASIGVLNYGYT
.,TRBJ1-1,TRBV5-1,ASSSESRGRAF
few,TRBJ2-3,TRBV5-1,ASSSAGGSTDTQY
.,TRBJ2-2,TRBV4-3,ASIPRGRAEPGELF
.,TRBJ2-1,TRBV7-8,ASSLKLSYNEQF
.,TRBJ1-1,TRBV10-1,ASKRDRGNTEAF
few,TRBJ2-5,TRBV4-3,ASSQDPGRPQETQY
.,TRBJ1-2,TRBV7-9,ASSSRQGYPYGYT
.,TRBJ2-5,TRBV30,AWSVSVGQETQY
.,TRBJ2-5,TRBV29-1,STIRGETQY
.,TRBJ2-1,TRBV29-1,SVDLGSGINNEQF
.,TRBJ2-2,TRBV30,AWSRTHTGELF
.,TRBJ2-1,TRBV25-1,ASSPVGQDLYNEQF
.,TRBJ2-6,TRBV25-1,ASSPPASGANVLT
.,TRBJ2-7,TRBV29-1,SVGASGFSYEQY
few,TRBJ2-1,TRBV5-1,ASSLETGGYNEQF
few,TRBJ2-1,TRBV30,AWSVRRSGGEQF
.,TRBJ2-3,TRBV14,ASSPPGSGQGGADTQY
.,TRBJ1-1,TRBV30,AWSWTGGRNTEAF
few,TRBJ1-1,TRBV18,ASSPIFGNTEAF
.,TRBJ2-1,TRBV29-1,SVLRGGREWGEQF
.,TRBJ2-1,TRBV5-1,ASSPRSRSYNEQF
.,TRBJ1-5,TRBV2,ASSSGQGAQH
.,TRBJ2-3,TRBV29-1,SGGDGTVTDTQY
.,TRBJ1-5,TRBV2,ASSETGFNQPQH
.,TRBJ2-7,TRBV6-6,ASSPLHEQY